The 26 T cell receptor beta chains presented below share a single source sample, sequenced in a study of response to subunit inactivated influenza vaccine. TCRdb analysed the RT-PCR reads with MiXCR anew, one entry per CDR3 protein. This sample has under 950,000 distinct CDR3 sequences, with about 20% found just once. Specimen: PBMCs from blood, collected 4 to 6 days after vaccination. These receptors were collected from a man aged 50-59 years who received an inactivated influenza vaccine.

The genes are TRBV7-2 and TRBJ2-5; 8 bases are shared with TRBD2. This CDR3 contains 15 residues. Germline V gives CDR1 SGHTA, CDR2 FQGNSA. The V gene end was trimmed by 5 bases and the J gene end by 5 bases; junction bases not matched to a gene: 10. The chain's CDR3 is CASSPLGRGGETQYF. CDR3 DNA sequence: TGTGCCAGCAGCCCCCTCGGGAGGGGCGGGGAGACCCAGTACTTC.

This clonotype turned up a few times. The CDR3 protein is CASSLVGSTPPQHF. The CDR3 DNA follows: TGTGCCAGCAGCTTAGTCGGCTCGACACCGCCCCAGCATTTT. The chain joins TRBV7-2 to TRBJ1-5; D call uncertain. Trimming took 1 base from V and 9 from J, leaving 13 bases between them. The CDR3 extends over 14 amino acids. Germline V gene data show CDR1 as SGHTA and CDR2 as FQGNSA. The full variable domain, its missing parts supplied by reference TRBV7-2 and TRBJ1-5, is GAGVSQSPSNKVTEKGKDVELRCDPISGHTALYWYRQSLGQGLEFLIYFQGNSAPDKSGLPSDRFSAERTGGSVSTLTIQRTQQEDSAVYLCASSLVGSTPPQHFGDGTRLSIL.

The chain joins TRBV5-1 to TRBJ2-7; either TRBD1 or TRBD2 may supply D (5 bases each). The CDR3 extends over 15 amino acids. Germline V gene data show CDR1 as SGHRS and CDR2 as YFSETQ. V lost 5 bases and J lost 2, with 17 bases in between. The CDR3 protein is CASRWARDLPYEQYF. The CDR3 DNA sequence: TGCGCCAGCAGATGGGCCAGGGACCTACCCTACGAGCAGTACTTC.

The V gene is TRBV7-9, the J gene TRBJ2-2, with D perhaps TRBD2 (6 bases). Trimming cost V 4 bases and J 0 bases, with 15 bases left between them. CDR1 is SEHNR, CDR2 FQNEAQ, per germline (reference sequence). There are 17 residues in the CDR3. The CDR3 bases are TGTGCCAGCAGCTCCCTCGAAGCGGGTGCGAACACCGGGGAGCTGTTTTTT. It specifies CASSSLEAGANTGELFF.

This chain's CDR3 is CASSYSGSGDEKLFF. Here the CDR3 DNA reads TGTGCCAGCAGTTACTCAGGTTCAGGGGATGAAAAACTGTTTTTT. The chain links TRBV6-5 to TRBJ1-4; D might be TRBD1 (6 bases). The germline V gene has CDR1 MNHEY and CDR2 SVGAGI. The CDR3 has 15 amino acids. V was cut by 0 bases and J by 6 bases, with 11 bases left in between.

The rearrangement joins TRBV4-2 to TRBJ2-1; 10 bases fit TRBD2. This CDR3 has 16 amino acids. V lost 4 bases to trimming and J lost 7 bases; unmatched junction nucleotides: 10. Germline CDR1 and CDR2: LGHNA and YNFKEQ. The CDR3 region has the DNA TGTGCCAGCAGCCCGATCAGCGGGAGGGTGGGTAATGAGCAGTTCTTC. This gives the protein CASSPISGRVGNEQFF.

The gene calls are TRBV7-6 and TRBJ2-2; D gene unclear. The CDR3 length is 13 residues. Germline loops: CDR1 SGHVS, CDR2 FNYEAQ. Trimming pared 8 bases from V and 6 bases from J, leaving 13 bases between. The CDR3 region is CASGRWNPGELFF. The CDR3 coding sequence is TGTGCCAGCGGGCGGTGGAATCCCGGGGAGCTGTTTTTT.

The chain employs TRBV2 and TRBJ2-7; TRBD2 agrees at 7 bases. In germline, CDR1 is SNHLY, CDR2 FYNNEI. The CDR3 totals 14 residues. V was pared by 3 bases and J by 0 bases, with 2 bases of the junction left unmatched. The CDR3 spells CASSDLADSYEQYF. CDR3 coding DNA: TGTGCCAGCAGTGACCTAGCGGACTCCTACGAGCAGTACTTC.

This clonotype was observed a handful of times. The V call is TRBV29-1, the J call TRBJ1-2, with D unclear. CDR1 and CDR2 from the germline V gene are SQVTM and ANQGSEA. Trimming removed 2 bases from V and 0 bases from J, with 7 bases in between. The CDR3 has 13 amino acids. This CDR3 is CSVERPTNYGYTF. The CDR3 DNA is TGCAGCGTTGAACGGCCAACTAACTATGGCTACACCTTC.

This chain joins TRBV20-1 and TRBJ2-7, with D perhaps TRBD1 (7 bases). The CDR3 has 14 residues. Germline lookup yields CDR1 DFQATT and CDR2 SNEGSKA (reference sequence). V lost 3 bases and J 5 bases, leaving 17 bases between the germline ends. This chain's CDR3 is CSASWTNRGDEQYF. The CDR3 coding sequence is TGCAGTGCTAGCTGGACTAACAGGGGAGACGAGCAGTACTTC.

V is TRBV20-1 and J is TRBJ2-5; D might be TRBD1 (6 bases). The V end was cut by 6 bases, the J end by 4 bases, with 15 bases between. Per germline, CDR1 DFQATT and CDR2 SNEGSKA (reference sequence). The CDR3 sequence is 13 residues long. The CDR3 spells CSAPQGLGETQYF. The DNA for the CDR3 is TGCAGTGCCCCCCAGGGGCTGGGAGAGACCCAGTACTTC.

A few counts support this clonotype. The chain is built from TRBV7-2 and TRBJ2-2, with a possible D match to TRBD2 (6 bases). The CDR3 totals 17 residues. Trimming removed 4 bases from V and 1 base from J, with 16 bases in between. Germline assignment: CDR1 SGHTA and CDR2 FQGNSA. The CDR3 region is CASSSHPGTLNTGELFF. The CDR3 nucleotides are TGTGCCAGCAGCTCTCACCCCGGGACTTTGAACACCGGGGAGCTGTTTTTT.

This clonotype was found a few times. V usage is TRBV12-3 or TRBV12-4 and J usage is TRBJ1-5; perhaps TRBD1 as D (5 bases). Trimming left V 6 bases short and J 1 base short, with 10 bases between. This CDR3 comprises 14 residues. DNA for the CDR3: TGTGCCAGCAGCGTGGGGGGGAGCAATCAGCCCCAGCATTTT. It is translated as CASSVGGSNQPQHF.

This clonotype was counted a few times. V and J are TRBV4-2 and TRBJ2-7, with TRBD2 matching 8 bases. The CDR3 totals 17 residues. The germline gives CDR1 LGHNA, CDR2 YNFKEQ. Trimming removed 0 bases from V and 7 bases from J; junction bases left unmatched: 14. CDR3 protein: CASSQDHPAGAQGEQYF. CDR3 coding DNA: TGTGCCAGCAGCCAAGATCACCCAGCGGGAGCTCAGGGGGAGCAGTACTTC.

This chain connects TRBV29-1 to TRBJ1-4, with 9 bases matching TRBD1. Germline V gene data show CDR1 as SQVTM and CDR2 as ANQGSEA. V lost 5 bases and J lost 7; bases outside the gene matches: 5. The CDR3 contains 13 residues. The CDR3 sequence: CSVRGTGTEKLFF. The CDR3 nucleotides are TGCAGCGTTCGCGGGACAGGGACTGAAAAACTGTTTTTT.

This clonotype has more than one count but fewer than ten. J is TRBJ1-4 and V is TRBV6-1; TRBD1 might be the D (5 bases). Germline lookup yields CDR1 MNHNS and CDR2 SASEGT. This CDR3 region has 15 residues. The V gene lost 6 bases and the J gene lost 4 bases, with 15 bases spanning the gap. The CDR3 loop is CASRRSGTVNEKLFF. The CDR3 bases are TGTGCCAGCAGGCGATCCGGGACGGTTAATGAAAAACTGTTTTTT.

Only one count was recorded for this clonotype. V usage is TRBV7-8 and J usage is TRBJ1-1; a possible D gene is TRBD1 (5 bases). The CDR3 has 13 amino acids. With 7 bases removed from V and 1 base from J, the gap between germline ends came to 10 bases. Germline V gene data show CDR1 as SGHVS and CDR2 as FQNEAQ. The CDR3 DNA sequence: TGTGCCAGCACCGGACAAACGAACACTGAAGCTTTCTTT. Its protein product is CASTGQTNTEAFF. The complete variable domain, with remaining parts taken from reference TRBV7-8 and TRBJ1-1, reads GAGVSQSPRYKVAKRGQDVALRCDPISGHVSLFWYQQALGQGPEFLTYFQNEAQLDKSGLPSDRFFAERPEGSVSTLKIQRTQQEDSAVYLCASTGQTNTEAFFGQGTRLTVV.

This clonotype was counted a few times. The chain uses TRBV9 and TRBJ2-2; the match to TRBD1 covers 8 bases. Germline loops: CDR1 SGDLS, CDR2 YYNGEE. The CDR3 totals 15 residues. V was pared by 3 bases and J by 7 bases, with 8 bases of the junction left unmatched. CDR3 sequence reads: CASSAGTGHGGELFF. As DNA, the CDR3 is TGTGCCAGCAGCGCCGGGACAGGTCACGGCGGGGAGCTGTTTTTT.

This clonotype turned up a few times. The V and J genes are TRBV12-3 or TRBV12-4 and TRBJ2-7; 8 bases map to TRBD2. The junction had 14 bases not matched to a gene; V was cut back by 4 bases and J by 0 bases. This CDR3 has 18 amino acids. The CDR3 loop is CASSSSLAEYGPSYEQYF. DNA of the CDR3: TGTGCCAGCAGTTCCTCACTAGCGGAGTATGGTCCCTCCTACGAGCAGTACTTC.

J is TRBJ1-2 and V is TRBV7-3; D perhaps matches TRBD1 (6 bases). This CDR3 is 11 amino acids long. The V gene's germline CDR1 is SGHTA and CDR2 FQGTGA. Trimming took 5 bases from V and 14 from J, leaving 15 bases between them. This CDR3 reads CASSPGGGMTF. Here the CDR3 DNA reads TGTGCCAGCAGCCCCGGAGGGGGGATGACCTTC.

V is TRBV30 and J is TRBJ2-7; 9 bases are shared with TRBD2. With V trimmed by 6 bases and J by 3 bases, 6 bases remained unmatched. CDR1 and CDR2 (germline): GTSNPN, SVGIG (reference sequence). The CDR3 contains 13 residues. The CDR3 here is CACVLAGSYEQYF. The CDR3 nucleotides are TGTGCCTGTGTCCTAGCGGGGAGCTACGAGCAGTACTTC.

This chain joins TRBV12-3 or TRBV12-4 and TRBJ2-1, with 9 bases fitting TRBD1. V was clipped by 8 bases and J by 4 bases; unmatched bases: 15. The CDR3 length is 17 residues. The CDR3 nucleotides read TGTGCCAGCTGTTGGGTCCGGGACAGGGATTCATACAATGAGCAGTTCTTC. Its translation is CASCWVRDRDSYNEQFF.

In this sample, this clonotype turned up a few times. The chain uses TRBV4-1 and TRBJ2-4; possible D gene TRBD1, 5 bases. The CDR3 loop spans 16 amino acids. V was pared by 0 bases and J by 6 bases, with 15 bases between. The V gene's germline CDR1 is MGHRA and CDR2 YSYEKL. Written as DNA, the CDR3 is TGCGCCAGCAGCCAAGATCAACAGGAGCCTGGAAACATTCAGTACTTC. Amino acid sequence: CASSQDQQEPGNIQYF.

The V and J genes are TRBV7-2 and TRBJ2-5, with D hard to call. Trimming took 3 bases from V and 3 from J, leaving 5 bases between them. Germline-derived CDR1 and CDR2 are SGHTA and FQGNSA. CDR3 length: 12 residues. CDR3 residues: CASSFHKETQYF. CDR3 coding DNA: TGTGCCAGCAGCTTCCACAAAGAGACCCAGTACTTC.

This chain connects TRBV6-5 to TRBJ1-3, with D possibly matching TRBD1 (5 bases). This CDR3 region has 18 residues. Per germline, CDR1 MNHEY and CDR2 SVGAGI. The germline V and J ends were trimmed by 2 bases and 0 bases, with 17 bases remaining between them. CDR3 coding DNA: TGTGCCAGCAGTTACGACAGTCCAGCTATGATCTCTGGAAACACCATATATTTT. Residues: CASSYDSPAMISGNTIYF.

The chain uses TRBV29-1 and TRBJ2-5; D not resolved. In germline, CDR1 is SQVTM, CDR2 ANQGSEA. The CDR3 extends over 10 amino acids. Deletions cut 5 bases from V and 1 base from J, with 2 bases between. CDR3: CSVFQETQYF. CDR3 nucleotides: TGCAGCGTTTTCCAAGAGACCCAGTACTTC.